This T cell receptor beta chain was sequenced for a study of T-cell memory formation after mild COVID-19. Study-level findings and limits: Whereas later expanders leaned CD4+, clones contracting day 15 to 85 showed a balanced CD4/CD8 makeup. The appearance of some responding clones in pre-infection memory suggested that cross-reactive memory joined. Proof of SARS-CoV-2 specificity was absent for the second-wave clones that crested on day 37.

A word on this clonotype: Its antigen remains unknown.

Constant-segment-primed 5'RACE gave TCR alpha and TCR beta cDNA libraries with sample barcodes and UMIs. TCRdb processed the 5' RACE reads anew with MiXCR; each CDR3 protein has one entry. In the table there are roughly 150,000 distinct CDR3 sequences, under 15% of which are singletons. With V trimmed by 5 bases and J by 2 bases, 9 bases remained unmatched. Germline assignment: CDR1 MDHEN and CDR2 SYDVKM. The CDR3 is made up of 15 amino acids. The sequencing sample was made of PBMCs or a T cell subset sorted from them (not recorded which). The chain recombines TRBV28 with TRBJ2-7, with TRBD1 matching over 7 bases. The sequence derives from a man aged 18 to 35 who had mild COVID-19 (a few samples of this study predate the infection). Cell type and time point are not known. The CDR3 is CASSASQGRTYEQYV. The CDR3 coding sequence is TGTGCCAGCAGTGCCTCACAGGGGCGGACCTACGAGCAGTACGTC.